Below, 25 T cell receptor beta chains from the same sample are listed, as sequenced in a study of OX40 agonist ivuxolimab in advanced cancers. Sequencing used immunoSEQ multiplex PCR; TCRdb keeps in-frame clones, though not all of them. The top ten clones hold approximately 4.1% of a sample with more than 30,000 clones, around 89% of them seen once. The sequences come from CD4+ or CD8+ T cells sorted from blood, collected in a trial of the OX40 agonist ivuxolimab. These receptors all stem from an adult with an advanced solid tumor such as melanoma, head and neck, liver or kidney cancer.

This clone is a singleton in its sample. The chain uses TRBV5-1 and TRBJ2-4; D may be TRBD1 (5 bases). The CDR3 is made up of 19 amino acids. Germline V lookup: CDR1 SGHRS, CDR2 YFSETQ. V was trimmed by 0 bases and J by 0 bases, leaving 19 bases between them. CDR3 in DNA: TGCGCCAGCAGCTTGGAGCAGGGTCAAAGCCGATTAGCCAAAAACATTCAGTACTTC. It specifies CASSLEQGQSRLAKNIQYF. The full variable domain, completed using reference TRBV5-1 and TRBJ2-4, is KAGVTQTPRYLIKTRGQQVTLSCSPISGHRSVSWYQQTPGQGLQFLFEYFSETQRNKGNFPGRFSGRQFSNSRSEMNVSTLELGDSALYLCASSLEQGQSRLAKNIQYFGAGTRLSVL.

The chain has TRBV5-1 and TRBJ2-7; 7 bases map to TRBD1. CDR3 length equals 17 residues. V shed 3 bases and J 2 bases; nucleotides not matched to a gene: 14. CDR1 and CDR2 (germline): SGHRS, YFSETQ. DNA for the CDR3: TGCGCCAGCAGCTCCCTCTCGGGGACAGTCGGAACCTACGAGCAGTACTTC. Translating it yields CASSSLSGTVGTYEQYF.

The rearrangement links TRBV19 to TRBJ2-3; 9 bases align to TRBD1. Germline values: CDR1 LNHDA, CDR2 SQIVND (reference sequence). The length of the CDR3 is 17 residues. V dropped 2 bases and J dropped 1; count of bases not matched to a gene: 7. This chain's CDR3 is CASSILTGDRGTDTQYF. CDR3 bases: TGTGCCAGTAGTATACTAACAGGGGACAGGGGCACAGATACGCAGTATTTT.

This clone has just one count. The rearrangement joins TRBV7-6 to TRBJ1-5, with unresolved D. Germline V lookup: CDR1 SGHVS, CDR2 FNYEAQ. The V end lost 0 bases, the J end lost 4 bases, and 13 bases lay between the germline ends. The CDR3 runs to 16 residues. In DNA form, the CDR3 reads TGTGCCAGCAGCTTAGCGCCCCCGGGGATAAATCAGCCCCAGCATTTT. It translates to CASSLAPPGINQPQHF.

The chain is built from TRBV27 and TRBJ1-1; D unclear. Trimming pared 4 bases from V and 4 bases from J, leaving 13 bases between. The CDR3 is made up of 14 amino acids. The germline CDR1 and CDR2 sequences are MNHEY and SMNVEV (reference sequence). The chain's CDR3 is CASSSYPYTTEAFF. The CDR3 DNA is TGTGCCAGCAGTTCATACCCCTACACCACTGAAGCTTTCTTT.

This chain links TRBV7-8 with TRBJ2-2; tentatively, D is TRBD1 or TRBD2 (6 bases each). The CDR3 is 14 residues long. The V gene lost 5 bases and the J gene lost 2 bases, with 9 bases spanning the gap. Germline values: CDR1 SGHVS, CDR2 FQNEAQ. The CDR3 nucleotides read TGTGCCAGCAGCAGGGGGGACAACACCGGGGAGCTGTTTTTT. Its protein product is CASSRGDNTGELFF.

The chain joins TRBV5-8 to TRBJ2-1; tentatively, D is TRBD1 or TRBD2 (5 bases each). CDR3 size: 16 residues. Germline CDR1 SGHTS, CDR2 YDEGEE. V lost 7 bases to trimming and J lost 4 bases, with 21 bases between them. The DNA of the CDR3 is TGTGCCAGCCTCTGGGGGTGGGACGGAGTATACAATGAGCAGTTCTTC. It codes for CASLWGWDGVYNEQFF.

The chain employs TRBV15 and TRBJ1-5, with unresolved D. Trimming took 3 bases from V and 1 from J, leaving 10 bases between them. The length of the CDR3 is 15 residues. Germline V gene data show CDR1 as LNHNV and CDR2 as YYDKDF (reference sequence). The CDR3 DNA sequence: TGTGCCACCAGCAGGGACGGACGGAGCAATCAGCCCCAGCATTTT. Translation: CATSRDGRSNQPQHF.

J is TRBJ1-2 and V is TRBV5-1; TRBD1 might be the D (6 bases). CDR1 is SGHRS, CDR2 YFSETQ, per germline. Trimming took 0 bases from V and 0 from J, leaving 12 bases between them. The CDR3 runs 16 residues. The CDR3 loop reads CASSLGVTGANYGYTF. DNA of the CDR3: TGCGCCAGCAGCTTGGGGGTGACAGGAGCTAACTATGGCTACACCTTC. The whole variable domain, remainder taken from reference TRBV5-1 and TRBJ1-2, is KAGVTQTPRYLIKTRGQQVTLSCSPISGHRSVSWYQQTPGQGLQFLFEYFSETQRNKGNFPGRFSGRQFSNSRSEMNVSTLELGDSALYLCASSLGVTGANYGYTFGSGTRLTVV.

Of note for this clone: A read error may produce the germline difference seen at one junction end. Here the CDR3 DNA reads TGTGCTAGCAGCTTAGTGGGCGAGACCCAGTACTTC. Its translation: CASSLVGETQYF. The V and J genes are TRBV7-7 and TRBJ2-5; D unresolved. The CDR3 consists of 12 residues. CDR1 and CDR2 from the germline V gene are SSHAT and FNYEAQ (reference sequence). The whole variable domain, remainder taken from reference TRBV7-7 and TRBJ2-5, is GAGVSQSPRYKVTKRGQDVTLRCDPISSHATLYWYQQALGQGPEFLTYFNYEAQPDKSGLPSDRFSAERPEGSISTLTIQRTEQRDSAMYRCASSLVGETQYFGPGTRLLVL.

This clone was seen once. The chain recombines TRBV12-5 with TRBJ2-1; 7 nucleotides agree with TRBD2. This CDR3 spans 14 amino acids. V lost 6 bases to trimming and J lost 5 bases; unmatched junction nucleotides: 7. Per the germline V gene, CDR1 is LGHNT and CDR2 is FRNRAP. CDR3 DNA: TGTGCTAGTGGCTCTAGCGGAAAAAACAATGAGCAGTTCTTC. The encoded protein is CASGSSGKNNEQFF.

The V gene is TRBV18, the J gene TRBJ1-2; D is unclear. This CDR3 is built from 14 residues. Germline V gene data show CDR1 as KGHSH and CDR2 as LQKENI. V was trimmed by 0 bases and J by 6 bases, leaving 11 bases between them. Written as DNA, the CDR3 is TGTGCCAGCTCACCACCGGTCCCTATGCATGGCTACACCTTC. Translating gives CASSPPVPMHGYTF.

The chain uses TRBV7-8 and TRBJ2-1; the match to TRBD2 covers 8 bases. The CDR3 contains 13 residues. Germline CDR1 and CDR2: SGHVS and FQNEAQ. After removal of 8 bases from V and 1 base from J, the junction contained 1 base not matched to a gene. Written as DNA, the CDR3 is TGTGCCAGCGCGGGGGGATCCTACAATGAGCAGTTCTTC. This sequence encodes CASAGGSYNEQFF.

The CDR3 DNA reads TGTGCCAGTAGTATTGGTCGGCAGCCCCAGCATTTT. The encoded protein is CASSIGRQPQHF. The chain combines TRBV19 with TRBJ1-5; D gene unclear. The germline gives CDR1 LNHDA, CDR2 SQIVND (reference sequence). CDR3 length: 12 amino acids. V shed 3 bases and J shed 7 bases, with 7 bases lying between them.

The CDR3, as DNA: TGTGCCAGCAGCTTGGCCCATAGGAATAATGAGCAGTTCTTC. Translation: CASSLAHRNNEQFF. The gene calls are TRBV5-4 and TRBJ2-1; no reliable D call. The CDR3 length is 14 residues. From germline, CDR1 is SGHNT and CDR2 YYREEE (reference sequence). Trimming took off 0 bases at V and 7 bases at J, with 11 bases between the two ends.

The J gene is TRBJ2-5, the V gene TRBV29-1; D not certain. Germline CDR1 is SQVTM and CDR2 is ANQGSEA. The germline V and J ends were trimmed by 6 bases and 4 bases, with 9 bases remaining between them. This CDR3 spans 11 amino acids. The CDR3 sequence: CSVPALETQYF. CDR3 nucleotide sequence: TGCAGCGTCCCCGCTTTAGAGACCCAGTACTTC.

The V call is TRBV5-1, the J call TRBJ1-4; 10 bases agree with TRBD1. Germline V lookup: CDR1 SGHRS, CDR2 YFSETQ. V trimming: 4 bases; J trimming: 1 base; junction bases outside the gene matches: 10. CDR3 length equals 18 residues. CDR3 sequence: CASSLGTGALKTNEKLFF. In nucleotides, the CDR3 is TGCGCCAGCAGCCTAGGGACAGGGGCCCTTAAAACTAATGAAAAACTGTTTTTT.

The rearrangement joins TRBV28 to TRBJ2-5; 9 nucleotides agree with TRBD2. V lost 6 bases, J lost 3 bases, and 8 bases stayed unmatched. This CDR3 has 15 residues. Germline values: CDR1 MDHEN, CDR2 SYDVKM. The CDR3 loop reads CASSLLGGGEETQYF. The CDR3 DNA follows: TGTGCCAGCAGCCTATTGGGCGGGGGGGAAGAGACCCAGTACTTC.

This clone was seen once. The gene calls are TRBV7-2 and TRBJ2-7; 7 bases map to TRBD1. The V segment lost 5 bases and the J segment 8 bases; nucleotides outside the gene matches: 9. The germline CDR1 and CDR2 sequences are SGHTA and FQGNSA. The length of the CDR3 is 13 residues. The CDR3 loop reads CASSPSPGGKQYF. The CDR3 DNA is TGTGCCAGCAGCCCCTCCCCAGGGGGAAAGCAGTACTTC.

V and J are TRBV7-9 and TRBJ1-4; D ambiguous. This CDR3 is built from 15 residues. Germline V gene sequence: CDR1 SEHNR, CDR2 FQNEAQ (reference sequence). V gave up 1 base and J gave up 2 bases, with 8 bases separating them. The CDR3 sequence is CASSLGRVTNEKLFF. CDR3 coding DNA: TGTGCCAGCAGCTTAGGCAGAGTCACTAATGAAAAACTGTTTTTT.

This clone was found once. The chain employs TRBV5-5 and TRBJ2-2; 7 nucleotides match TRBD1. The germline gives CDR1 SGHKS, CDR2 YYEKEE (reference sequence). The CDR3 covers 15 residues. Trimming cost V 4 bases and J 0 bases; bases outside gene matches: 3. The DNA for the CDR3 is TGTGCCAGCAGCCGGGGACAGTCGAACACCGGGGAGCTGTTTTTT. It specifies CASSRGQSNTGELFF.

The CDR3 coding sequence is TGTGCCAGCAGTTTTCGGGGTTCGAACACCGGGGAGCTGTTTTTT. This codes for CASSFRGSNTGELFF. This chain links TRBV28 with TRBJ2-2; D may be TRBD2 (5 bases). Looked up from germline, CDR1 is MDHEN and CDR2 is SYDVKM. The CDR3 loop spans 15 amino acids. V lost 3 bases to trimming and J lost 0 bases, with 8 bases between them.

V is TRBV20-1 and J is TRBJ2-7; D is possibly TRBD1 (5 bases). Deletions cut 0 bases from V and 7 bases from J, with 7 bases between. The CDR3 has 11 amino acids. Germline values: CDR1 DFQATT, CDR2 SNEGSKA (reference sequence). The CDR3 reads CSAREDREQYF. In nucleotides, the CDR3 is TGCAGTGCTAGAGAAGACAGAGAGCAGTACTTC.

This clone was counted only a few times. This rearrangement joins TRBV19 to TRBJ1-6, with unresolved D. CDR1 LNHDA and CDR2 SQIVND come from the germline V gene (reference sequence). This CDR3 comprises 14 residues. Trimming shortened V by 7 bases and J by 6 bases, and 13 bases separated the two germline ends. In DNA, the CDR3 is TGTGCCAGTATGGAGAAACACCTTAATTCACCCCTCCACTTT. This translates into CASMEKHLNSPLHF.

The chain recombines TRBV28 with TRBJ1-2, with D possibly matching TRBD1 (6 bases). CDR3 length: 14 amino acids. Trimming stripped 6 bases from V and 2 bases from J, with 13 bases between. CDR1 MDHEN and CDR2 SYDVKM come from the germline V gene. CDR3 loop: CASSVRQGNYGYTF. CDR3 DNA sequence: TGTGCCAGCAGCGTCCGGCAGGGGAACTATGGCTACACCTTC.